This T cell receptor (beta chain) was recorded in a study of human T cells and chemical hapten exposure. Time point of the sample: pre-sensitization, week 0. Treatment denoted: therapeutic diphenylcyclopropenone sensitization with weekly scalp DPC. This clonotype was seen at least ten times. In TCRdb, the RACE reads were re-called with MiXCR into one record per CDR3 protein. The sample has 350,000 to 400,000 distinct CDR3 sequences, about 5.1% seen once; the top ten hold approximately 2.8%. This specimen consisted of whole blood, obtained in connection with sensitization to the hapten diphenylcyclopropenone (DPC). This sequence was found in a woman between 50 and 59 years old with alopecia areata. Some clones in this sample may be carry-over from other donors' samples.

In nucleotides, the CDR3 is TGTGCCAGCAGTTACAGTCAGCCCCAGCATTTT. This translates into CASSYSQPQHF. The chain has TRBV6-5 and TRBJ1-5; unclear D gene. Deletions cut 2 bases from V and 6 bases from J, with 2 bases between. The CDR3 consists of 11 residues. The germline CDR1 and CDR2 sequences are MNHEY and SVGAGI.